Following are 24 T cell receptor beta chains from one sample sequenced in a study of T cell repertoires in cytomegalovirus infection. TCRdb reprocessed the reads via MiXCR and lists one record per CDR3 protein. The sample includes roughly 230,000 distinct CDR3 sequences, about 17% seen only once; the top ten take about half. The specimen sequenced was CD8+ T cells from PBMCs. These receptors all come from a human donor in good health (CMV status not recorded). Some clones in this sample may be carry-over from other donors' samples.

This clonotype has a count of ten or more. The CDR3 DNA reads TGTGCCAGCAGTGACGGGACTAGCTCTAATGAGCAGTTCTTC. It specifies CASSDGTSSNEQFF. The chain is built from TRBV6-4 and TRBJ2-1; the match to TRBD2 covers 9 bases. Germline V CDR1 and CDR2: MRHNA, SNTAGT. The ends lost 2 bases at V and 7 bases at J; junction bases unmatched: 3. The CDR3 sequence is 14 residues long.

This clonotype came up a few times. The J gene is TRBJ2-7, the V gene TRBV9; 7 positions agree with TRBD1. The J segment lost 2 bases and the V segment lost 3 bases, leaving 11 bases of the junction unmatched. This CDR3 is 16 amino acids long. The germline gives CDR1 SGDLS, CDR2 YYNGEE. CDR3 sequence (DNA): TGTGCCAGCAGCGGCGGATCGAGGGACAGTCCCTACGAGCAGTACTTC. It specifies CASSGGSRDSPYEQYF.

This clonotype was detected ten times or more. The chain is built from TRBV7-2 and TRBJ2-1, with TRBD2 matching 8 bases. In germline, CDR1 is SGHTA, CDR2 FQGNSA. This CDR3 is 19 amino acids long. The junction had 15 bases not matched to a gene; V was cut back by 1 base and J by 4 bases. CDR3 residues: CASSLDPGFKGGGYNEQFF. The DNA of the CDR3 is TGTGCCAGCAGCTTAGACCCGGGGTTTAAGGGCGGGGGGTACAATGAGCAGTTCTTC.

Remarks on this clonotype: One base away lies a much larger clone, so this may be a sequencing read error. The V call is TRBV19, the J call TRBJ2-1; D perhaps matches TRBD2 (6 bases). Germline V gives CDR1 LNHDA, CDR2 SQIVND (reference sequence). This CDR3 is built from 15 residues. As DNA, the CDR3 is TGTGCCTGTAGCACGGAGGGGAGCTCCTACAATGAGCAGTTCTTC. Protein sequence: CACSTEGSSYNEQFF.

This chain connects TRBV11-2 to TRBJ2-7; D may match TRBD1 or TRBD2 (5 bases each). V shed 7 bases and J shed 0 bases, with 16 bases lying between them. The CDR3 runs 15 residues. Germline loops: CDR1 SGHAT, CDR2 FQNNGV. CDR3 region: CASTKSQGDSYEQYF. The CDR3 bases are TGTGCCAGCACCAAATCCCAGGGAGACTCCTACGAGCAGTACTTC.

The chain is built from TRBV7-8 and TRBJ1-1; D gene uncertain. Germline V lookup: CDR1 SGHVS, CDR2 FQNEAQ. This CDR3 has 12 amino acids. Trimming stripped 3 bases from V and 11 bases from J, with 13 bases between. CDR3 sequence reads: CASSFGRQAAFF. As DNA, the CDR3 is TGTGCCAGCAGCTTCGGCAGGCAGGCGGCTTTCTTT.

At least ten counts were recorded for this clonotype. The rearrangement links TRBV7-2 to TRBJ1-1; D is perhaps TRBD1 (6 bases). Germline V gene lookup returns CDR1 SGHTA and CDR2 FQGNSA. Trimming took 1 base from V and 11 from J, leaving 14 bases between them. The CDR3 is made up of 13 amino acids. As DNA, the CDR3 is TGTGCCAGCAGCTTAGTTGGGGGGGCAGACGCTTTCTTT. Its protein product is CASSLVGGADAFF.

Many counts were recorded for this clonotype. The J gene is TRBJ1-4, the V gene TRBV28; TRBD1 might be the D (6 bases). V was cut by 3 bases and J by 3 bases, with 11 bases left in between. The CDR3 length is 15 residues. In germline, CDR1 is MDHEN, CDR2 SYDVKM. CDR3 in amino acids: CASSLAGAPNEKLFF. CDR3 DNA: TGTGCCAGCAGTTTGGCAGGGGCACCTAATGAAAAACTGTTTTTT.

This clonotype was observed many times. The CDR3 sequence: CASSQGDYEQYF. In DNA form, the CDR3 reads TGTGCCAGCAGCCAAGGAGACTACGAGCAGTACTTC. The chain has TRBV7-8 and TRBJ2-7; D is unresolved. The germline CDR1 and CDR2 sequences are SGHVS and FQNEAQ. The CDR3 runs 12 residues. The V end lost 5 bases, the J end lost 3 bases, and 8 bases lay between the germline ends.

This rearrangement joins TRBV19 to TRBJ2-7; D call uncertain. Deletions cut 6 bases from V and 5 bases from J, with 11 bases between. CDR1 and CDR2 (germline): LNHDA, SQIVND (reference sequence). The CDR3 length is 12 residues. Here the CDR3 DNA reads TGTGCCAGTAGCCTGAACCGGAACGAGCAGTACTTC. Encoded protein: CASSLNRNEQYF.

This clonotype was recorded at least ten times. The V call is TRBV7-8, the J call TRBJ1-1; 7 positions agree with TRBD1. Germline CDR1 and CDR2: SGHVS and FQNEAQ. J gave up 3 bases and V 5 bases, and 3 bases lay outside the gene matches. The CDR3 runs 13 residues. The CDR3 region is CASSPTGDTEAFF. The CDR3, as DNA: TGTGCCAGCAGCCCAACAGGGGACACTGAAGCTTTCTTT. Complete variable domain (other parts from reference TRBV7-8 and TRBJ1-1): GAGVSQSPRYKVAKRGQDVALRCDPISGHVSLFWYQQALGQGPEFLTYFQNEAQLDKSGLPSDRFFAERPEGSVSTLKIQRTQQEDSAVYLCASSPTGDTEAFFGQGTRLTVV.

The CDR3 bases are TGTGCCAGCAGCCAATACGGTGCGGAGCAGTTCTTC. Amino acids: CASSQYGAEQFF. The V gene is TRBV14, the J gene TRBJ2-1, with unresolved D. Germline V gene data show CDR1 as SGHDN and CDR2 as FVKESK. V lost 2 bases to trimming and J lost 10 bases, with 9 bases between them. This CDR3 is 12 amino acids long. Full variable domain (remainder filled in from reference TRBV14 and TRBJ2-1): EAGVTQFPSHSVIEKGQTVTLRCDPISGHDNLYWYRRVMGKEIKFLLHFVKESKQDESGMPNNRFLAERTGGTYSTLKVQPAELEDSGVYFCASSQYGAEQFFGPGTRLTVL.

The CDR3 spells CASGYSGAFF. CDR3 coding DNA: TGTGCCAGCGGCTACTCGGGGGCTTTCTTT. The rearrangement joins TRBV7-6 to TRBJ1-1; D gene ambiguous. Per the germline V gene, CDR1 is SGHVS and CDR2 is FNYEAQ. Trimming shortened V by 8 bases and J by 11 bases, and 12 bases separated the two germline ends. The length of the CDR3 is 10 residues.

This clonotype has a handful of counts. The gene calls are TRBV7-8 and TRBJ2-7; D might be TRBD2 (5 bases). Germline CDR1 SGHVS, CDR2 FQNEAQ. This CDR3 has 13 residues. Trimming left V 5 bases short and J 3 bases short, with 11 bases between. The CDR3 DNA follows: TGTGCCAGCAGCCCGGGGATGAACTACGAGCAGTACTTC. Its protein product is CASSPGMNYEQYF.

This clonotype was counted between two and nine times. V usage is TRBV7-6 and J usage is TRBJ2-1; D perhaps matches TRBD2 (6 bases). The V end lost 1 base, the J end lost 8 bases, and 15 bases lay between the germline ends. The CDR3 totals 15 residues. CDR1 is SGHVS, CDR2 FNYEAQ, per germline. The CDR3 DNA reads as TGTGCCAGCAGCTTAGGCGGGGCCCCGGACGATGAGCAGTTCTTC. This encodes CASSLGGAPDDEQFF.

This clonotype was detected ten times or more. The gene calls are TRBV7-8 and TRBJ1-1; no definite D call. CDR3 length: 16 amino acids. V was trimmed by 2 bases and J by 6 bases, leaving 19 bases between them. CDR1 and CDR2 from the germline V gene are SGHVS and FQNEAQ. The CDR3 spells CASSLIRLHPTAEAFF. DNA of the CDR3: TGTGCCAGCAGCTTAATTCGGTTACACCCCACAGCTGAAGCTTTCTTT.

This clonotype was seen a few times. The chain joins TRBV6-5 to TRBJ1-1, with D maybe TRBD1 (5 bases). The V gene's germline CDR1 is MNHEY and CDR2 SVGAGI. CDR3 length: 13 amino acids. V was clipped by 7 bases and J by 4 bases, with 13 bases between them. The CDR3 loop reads CASIGTGLTEAFF. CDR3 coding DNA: TGTGCCAGCATTGGCACAGGACTCACTGAAGCTTTCTTT.

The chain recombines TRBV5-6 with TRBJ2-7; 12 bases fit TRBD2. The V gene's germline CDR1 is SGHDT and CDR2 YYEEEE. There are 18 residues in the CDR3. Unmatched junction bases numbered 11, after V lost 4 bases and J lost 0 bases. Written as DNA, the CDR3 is TGTGCCAGCAGCACAGGACTAGCGGGGCTCGAAAGCTCCTACGAGCAGTACTTC. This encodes CASSTGLAGLESSYEQYF.

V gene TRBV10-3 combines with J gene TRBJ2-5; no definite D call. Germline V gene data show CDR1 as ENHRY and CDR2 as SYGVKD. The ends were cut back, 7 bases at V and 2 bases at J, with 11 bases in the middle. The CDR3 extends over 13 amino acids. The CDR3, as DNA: TGTGCCATCAAGGGCGTCGATCAAGAGACCCAGTACTTC. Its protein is CAIKGVDQETQYF.

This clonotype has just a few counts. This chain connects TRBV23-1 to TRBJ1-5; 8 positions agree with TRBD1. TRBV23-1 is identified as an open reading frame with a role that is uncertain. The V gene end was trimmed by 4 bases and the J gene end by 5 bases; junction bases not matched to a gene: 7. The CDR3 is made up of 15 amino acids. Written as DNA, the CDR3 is TGCGCCAGCAGTCCCGCCGAGGACAGGGATCAGCCCCAGCATTTT. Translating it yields CASSPAEDRDQPQHF.

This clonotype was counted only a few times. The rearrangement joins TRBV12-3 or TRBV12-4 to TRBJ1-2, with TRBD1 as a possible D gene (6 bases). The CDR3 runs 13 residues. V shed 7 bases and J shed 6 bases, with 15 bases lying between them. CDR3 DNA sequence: TGTGCCAGCACCCCTACAGGGTCGGATGGCTACACCTTC. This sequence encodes CASTPTGSDGYTF.

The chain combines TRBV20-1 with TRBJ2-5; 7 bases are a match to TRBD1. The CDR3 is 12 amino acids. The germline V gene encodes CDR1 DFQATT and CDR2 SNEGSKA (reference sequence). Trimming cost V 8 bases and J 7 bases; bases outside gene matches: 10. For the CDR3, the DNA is TGCAGTCTCGAGGGGGCTGGGGGGACCCAGTACTTC. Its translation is CSLEGAGGTQYF.

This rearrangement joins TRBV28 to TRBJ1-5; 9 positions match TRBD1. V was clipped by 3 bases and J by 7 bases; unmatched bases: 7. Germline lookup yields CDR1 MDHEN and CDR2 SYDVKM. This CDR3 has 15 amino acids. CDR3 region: CASSFSTGGSQPQHF. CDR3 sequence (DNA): TGTGCCAGCAGTTTCTCCACAGGGGGCTCCCAGCCCCAGCATTTT.

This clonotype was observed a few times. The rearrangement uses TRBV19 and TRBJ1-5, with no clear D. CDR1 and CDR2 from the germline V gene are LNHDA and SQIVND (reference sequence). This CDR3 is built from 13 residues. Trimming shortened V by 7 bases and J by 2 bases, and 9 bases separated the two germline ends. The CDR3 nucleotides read TGTGCCAGTAAAAGGCAGCGCAATCAGCCCCAGCATTTT. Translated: CASKRQRNQPQHF. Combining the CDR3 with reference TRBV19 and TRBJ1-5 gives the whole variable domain DGGITQSPKYLFRKEGQNVTLSCEQNLNHDAMYWYRQDPGQGLRLIYYSQIVNDFQKGDIAEGYSVSREKKESFPLTVTSAQKNPTAFYLCASKRQRNQPQHFGDGTRLSIL.